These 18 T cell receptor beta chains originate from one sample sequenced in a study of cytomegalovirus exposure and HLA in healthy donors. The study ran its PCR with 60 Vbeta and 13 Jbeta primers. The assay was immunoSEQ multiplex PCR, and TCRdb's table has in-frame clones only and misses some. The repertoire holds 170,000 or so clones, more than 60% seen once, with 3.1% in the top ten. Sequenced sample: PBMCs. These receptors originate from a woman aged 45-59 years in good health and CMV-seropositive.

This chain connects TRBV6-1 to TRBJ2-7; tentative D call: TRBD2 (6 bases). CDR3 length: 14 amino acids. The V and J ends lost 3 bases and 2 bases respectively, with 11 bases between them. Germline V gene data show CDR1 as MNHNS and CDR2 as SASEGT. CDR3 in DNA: TGTGCCAGCAGTGATTTGACTAGTCCCTACGAGCAGTACTTC. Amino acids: CASSDLTSPYEQYF.

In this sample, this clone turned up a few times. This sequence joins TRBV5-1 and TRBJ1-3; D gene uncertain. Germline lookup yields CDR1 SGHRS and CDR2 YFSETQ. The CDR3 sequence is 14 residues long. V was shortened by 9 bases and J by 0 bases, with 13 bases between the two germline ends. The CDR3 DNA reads TGCGCCATCCAGTCCCGATCCTCTGGAAACACCATATATTTT. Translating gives CAIQSRSSGNTIYF.

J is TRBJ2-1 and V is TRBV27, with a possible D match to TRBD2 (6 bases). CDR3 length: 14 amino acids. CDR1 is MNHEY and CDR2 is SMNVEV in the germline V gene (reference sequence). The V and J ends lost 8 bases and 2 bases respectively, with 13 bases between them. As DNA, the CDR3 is TGTGCCAGCTCCCTCGGGGGAACCTACAATGAGCAGTTCTTC. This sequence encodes CASSLGGTYNEQFF.

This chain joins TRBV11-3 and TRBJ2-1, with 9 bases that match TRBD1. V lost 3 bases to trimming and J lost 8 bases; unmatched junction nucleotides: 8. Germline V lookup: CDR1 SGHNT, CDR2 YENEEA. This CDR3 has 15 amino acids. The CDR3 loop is CASSFRDRELDEQFF. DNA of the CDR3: TGTGCCAGCAGCTTCCGGGACAGGGAGTTGGATGAGCAGTTCTTC.

CDR3 sequence reads: CASSRVLPNTEAFF. CDR3 sequence (DNA): TGTGCCAGCAGCCGGGTGCTCCCGAACACTGAAGCTTTCTTT. The chain employs TRBV27 and TRBJ1-1; no clear D. Trimming took off 6 bases at V and 1 base at J, with 12 bases between the two ends. CDR3 length: 14 amino acids. Germline CDR1 reads MNHEY; CDR2 reads SMNVEV (reference sequence).

CDR3 region: CASSEGLKRGLYYYEQYF. DNA for the CDR3: TGTGCCAGCAGTGAGGGCCTGAAAAGGGGACTTTACTACTACGAGCAGTACTTC. The chain is built from TRBV2 and TRBJ2-5; the D gene is possibly TRBD2 (6 bases). The end of the DNA is better explained by TRBJ2-7, so the J call may be wrong. The CDR3 has 18 amino acids. Germline values: CDR1 SNHLY, CDR2 FYNNEI.

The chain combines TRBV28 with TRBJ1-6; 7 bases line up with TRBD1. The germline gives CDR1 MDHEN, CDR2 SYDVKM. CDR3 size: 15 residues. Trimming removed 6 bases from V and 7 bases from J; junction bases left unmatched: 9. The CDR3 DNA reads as TGTGCCAGCAGCCCTTCGACAGGGCCAAATTCACCCCTCCACTTT. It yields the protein CASSPSTGPNSPLHF.

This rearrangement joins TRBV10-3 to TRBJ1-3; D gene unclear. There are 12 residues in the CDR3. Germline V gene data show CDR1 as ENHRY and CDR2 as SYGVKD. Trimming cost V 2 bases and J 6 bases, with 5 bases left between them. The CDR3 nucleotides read TGTGCCATCAGTGAGGGAGCAAACACCATATATTTT. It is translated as CAISEGANTIYF.

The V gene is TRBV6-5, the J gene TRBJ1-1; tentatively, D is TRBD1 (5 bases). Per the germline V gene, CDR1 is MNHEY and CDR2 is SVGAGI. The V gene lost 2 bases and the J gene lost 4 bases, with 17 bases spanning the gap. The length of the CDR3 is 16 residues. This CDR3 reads CASSYPPGRGSTEAFF. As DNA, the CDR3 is TGTGCCAGCAGTTACCCCCCCGGGCGGGGGTCCACTGAAGCTTTCTTT.

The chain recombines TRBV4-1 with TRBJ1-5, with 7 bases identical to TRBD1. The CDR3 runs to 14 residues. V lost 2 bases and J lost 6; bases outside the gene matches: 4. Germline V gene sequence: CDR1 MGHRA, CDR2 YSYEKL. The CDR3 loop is CASSQTQGGQPQHF. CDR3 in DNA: TGCGCCAGCAGCCAAACCCAGGGGGGTCAGCCCCAGCATTTT.

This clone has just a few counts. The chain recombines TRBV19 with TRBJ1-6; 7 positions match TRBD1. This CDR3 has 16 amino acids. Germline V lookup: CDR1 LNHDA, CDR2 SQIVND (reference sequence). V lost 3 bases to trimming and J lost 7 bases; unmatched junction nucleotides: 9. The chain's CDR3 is CASSIQATGQNSPLHF. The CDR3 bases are TGTGCCAGTAGTATTCAGGCCACGGGACAGAATTCACCCCTCCACTTT.

As DNA, the CDR3 is TGTGCCAGCGTCAGACAGGGAGTGGGGAACACTGAAGCTTTCTTT. The encoded protein is CASVRQGVGNTEAFF. V and J are TRBV5-4 and TRBJ1-1, with 7 bases identical to TRBD1. Trimming took 7 bases from V and 1 from J; bases not matched to a gene: 10. The CDR3 extends over 15 amino acids. The germline V gene encodes CDR1 SGHNT and CDR2 YYREEE (reference sequence).

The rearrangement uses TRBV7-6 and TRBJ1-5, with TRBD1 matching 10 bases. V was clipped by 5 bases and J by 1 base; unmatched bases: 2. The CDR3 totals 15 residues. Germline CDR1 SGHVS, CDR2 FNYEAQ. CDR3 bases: TGTGCCAGCAGCCCGGGACAGGGGAGCAATCAGCCCCAGCATTTT. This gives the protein CASSPGQGSNQPQHF.

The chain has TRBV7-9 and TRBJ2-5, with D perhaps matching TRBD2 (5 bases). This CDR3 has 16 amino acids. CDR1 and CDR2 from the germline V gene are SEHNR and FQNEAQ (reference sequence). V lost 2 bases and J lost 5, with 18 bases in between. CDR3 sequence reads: CASSLLESFSGETQYF. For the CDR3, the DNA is TGTGCCAGCAGCTTACTTGAGAGTTTCTCGGGGGAGACCCAGTACTTC.

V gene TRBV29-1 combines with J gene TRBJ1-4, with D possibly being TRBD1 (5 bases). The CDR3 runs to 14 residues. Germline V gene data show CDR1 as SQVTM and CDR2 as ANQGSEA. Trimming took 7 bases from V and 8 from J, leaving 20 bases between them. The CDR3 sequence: CSATEPSREEKLFF. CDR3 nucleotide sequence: TGCAGCGCCACTGAACCCTCCAGGGAAGAAAAACTGTTTTTT.

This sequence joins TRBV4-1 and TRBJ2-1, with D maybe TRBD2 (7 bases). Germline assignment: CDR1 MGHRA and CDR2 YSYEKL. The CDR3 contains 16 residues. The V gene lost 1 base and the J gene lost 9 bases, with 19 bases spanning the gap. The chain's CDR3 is CASSQVTSQRGGEQFF. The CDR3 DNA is TGCGCCAGCAGCCAAGTAACGAGCCAAAGGGGGGGTGAGCAGTTCTTC.

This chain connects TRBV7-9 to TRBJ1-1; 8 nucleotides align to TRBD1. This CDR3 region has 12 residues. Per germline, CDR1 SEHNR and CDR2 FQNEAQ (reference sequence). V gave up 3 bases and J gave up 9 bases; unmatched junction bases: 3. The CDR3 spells CASSFGQGQAFF. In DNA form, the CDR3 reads TGTGCCAGCAGCTTCGGACAGGGCCAAGCTTTCTTT. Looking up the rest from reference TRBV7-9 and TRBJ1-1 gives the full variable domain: DTGVSQNPRHKITKRGQNVTFRCDPISEHNRLYWYRQTLGQGPEFLTYFQNEAQLEKSRLLSDRFSAERPKGSFSTLEIQRTEQGDSAMYLCASSFGQGQAFFGQGTRLTVV.

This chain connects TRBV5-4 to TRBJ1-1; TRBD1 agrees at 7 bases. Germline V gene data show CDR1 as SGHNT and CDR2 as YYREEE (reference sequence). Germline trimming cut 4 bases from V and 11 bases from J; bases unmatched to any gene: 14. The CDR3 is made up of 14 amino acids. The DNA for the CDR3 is TGTGCCAGCAGCCCCTTGGGACAGCCTGAAGGGGCTTTCTTT. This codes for CASSPLGQPEGAFF.